Listed below are T cell receptor beta chains from one sample, sequenced in a study of blood T cells in healthy people across ages. TCRdb ran MiXCR on the 5' RACE reads and lists one entry per CDR3 protein. The repertoire holds 2 million or so distinct CDR3 sequences, with less than 50% as singletons. Sequencing was done on a sample of blood. Receptors were obtained from a woman in her thirties or forties in good health. CDR3s include the opening cysteine and the closing phenylalanine or tryptophan. Each record gives: clone size, J gene, V gene, D gene, CDR3 protein, CDR3 DNA. The D gene is left open where the match is weak. Part of the rows lack a size; the others show once, few, many or a class for expanded clones.

size: -; J: TRBJ2-3; V: TRBV4-3; D: TRBD2; CDR3: CASSQSSGGASTDTQYF; DNA: TGCGCCAGCAGCCAGAGTAGCGGGGGAGCAAGCACAGATACGCAGTATTTT
size: few; J: TRBJ1-2; V: TRBV10-3; D: TRBD1; CDR3: CAISMGQVNYGYTF; DNA: TGTGCCATCAGTATGGGACAGGTTAACTATGGCTACACCTTC
size: -; J: TRBJ1-1; V: TRBV5-4; D: -; CDR3: CASSLKNRWADTRDTEAFF; DNA: TGTGCCAGCAGCTTGAAAAATAGGTGGGCTGACACGAGGGACACTGAAGCTTTCTTT
size: -; J: TRBJ2-7; V: TRBV20-1; D: TRBD1; CDR3: CSARDQGAYGPYEQYF; DNA: TGCAGTGCTAGGGATCAGGGGGCCTATGGGCCCTACGAGCAGTACTTC
size: -; J: TRBJ2-7; V: TRBV25-1; D: TRBD2; CDR3: CASSPTSGVTYEQYF; DNA: TGTGCCAGTTCTCCGACTAGCGGGGTGACCTACGAGCAGTACTTC
size: -; J: TRBJ2-7; V: TRBV12-3/TRBV12-4; D: -; CDR3: CASSPTTTSLGEQYF; DNA: TGTGCCAGCAGTCCGACGACGACTAGTTTGGGCGAGCAGTACTTC
size: -; J: TRBJ2-5; V: TRBV27; D: TRBD2; CDR3: CASTASSGGIETQYF; DNA: TGTGCCAGCACAGCATCTAGCGGGGGGATAGAGACCCAGTACTTC
size: few; J: TRBJ2-5; V: TRBV4-3; D: -; CDR3: CASRGRPSPETQYF; DNA: TGCGCCAGCAGAGGACGGCCCAGCCCCGAGACCCAGTACTTC
size: -; J: TRBJ2-5; V: TRBV7-9; D: TRBD1; CDR3: CASSQSQGAPRETQYF; DNA: TGTGCCAGCAGCCAATCCCAGGGGGCGCCGAGAGAGACCCAGTACTTC
size: -; J: TRBJ2-5; V: TRBV5-6; D: -; CDR3: CASSLRTGAAETQYF; DNA: TGTGCCAGCAGCTTGAGGACGGGGGCCGCGGAGACCCAGTACTTC
size: few; J: TRBJ2-1; V: TRBV4-2; D: TRBD2; CDR3: CASSQGIAGGLNNEQFF; DNA: TGTGCCAGCAGCCAGGGGATAGCGGGGGGTTTAAACAATGAGCAGTTCTTC
size: -; J: TRBJ2-7; V: TRBV29-1; D: -; CDR3: CSVETGTSYEQYF; DNA: TGCAGCGTGGAGACTGGGACATCCTACGAGCAGTACTTC
size: -; J: TRBJ2-5; V: TRBV7-9; D: TRBD2; CDR3: CASSEGISGAQETQYF; DNA: TGTGCCAGCAGCGAGGGGATTAGCGGGGCCCAAGAGACCCAGTACTTC
size: -; J: TRBJ2-7; V: TRBV5-4; D: TRBD2; CDR3: CASSLGSSGGRVSSYEQYF; DNA: TGTGCCAGCAGCTTAGGTTCTAGCGGGGGACGGGTGAGCTCCTACGAGCAGTACTTC
size: -; J: TRBJ1-4; V: TRBV7-2; D: -; CDR3: CASSPHLQVPEKLFF; DNA: TGTGCCAGCAGTCCTCATTTACAGGTCCCGGAAAAACTGTTTTTT
size: -; J: TRBJ2-5; V: TRBV6-5; D: TRBD1; CDR3: CASSYSSRRDRQETQYF; DNA: TGTGCCAGCAGTTACTCGAGTCGCAGGGACAGACAAGAGACCCAGTACTTC
size: -; J: TRBJ1-1; V: TRBV7-9; D: -; CDR3: CASSHRLGGTEAFF; DNA: TGTGCCAGCAGCCACCGTCTGGGGGGCACTGAAGCTTTCTTT
size: -; J: TRBJ2-7; V: TRBV11-1; D: TRBD2; CDR3: CASSLRGTTYEQYF; DNA: TGTGCCAGCAGCTTACGCGGGACTACCTACGAGCAGTACTTC
size: few; J: TRBJ2-7; V: TRBV4-3; D: -; CDR3: CASSQELSVRSATSYEQYF; DNA: TGCGCCAGCAGCCAAGAGTTGTCGGTGAGGTCCGCGACCTCCTACGAGCAGTACTTC
size: few; J: TRBJ1-1; V: TRBV5-5; D: TRBD1; CDR3: CASSLVAGGVTEAFF; DNA: TGTGCCAGCAGCTTGGTTGCAGGGGGAGTTACTGAAGCTTTCTTT
size: few; J: TRBJ2-5; V: TRBV25-1; D: TRBD2; CDR3: CASRTSGGSGETQYF; DNA: TGTGCCAGCCGGACTAGCGGGGGGTCGGGTGAGACCCAGTACTTC
size: -; J: TRBJ2-7; V: TRBV5-1; D: TRBD2; CDR3: CASSPTTSGGSYEQYF; DNA: TGCGCCAGCAGCCCGACGACTAGCGGGGGATCTTACGAGCAGTACTTC
size: -; J: TRBJ2-2; V: TRBV20-1; D: TRBD2; CDR3: CSAPHTPSGGGELFF; DNA: TGCAGTGCTCCCCACACTCCTAGCGGTGGCGGGGAGCTGTTTTTT
size: -; J: TRBJ2-7; V: TRBV20-1; D: TRBD1; CDR3: CSARSPYVGQTYEQYF; DNA: TGCAGTGCTAGATCTCCCTACGTGGGACAGACCTACGAGCAGTACTTC
size: -; J: TRBJ2-2; V: TRBV6-5; D: -; CDR3: CASSSLKTGANTGELFF; DNA: TGTGCCAGCAGTTCCCTCAAGACAGGCGCGAACACCGGGGAGCTGTTTTTT
size: -; J: TRBJ1-2; V: TRBV2; D: -; CDR3: CASSGGDVYYGYTF; DNA: TGTGCCAGCAGCGGAGGGGACGTGTACTATGGCTACACCTTC
size: -; J: TRBJ2-2; V: TRBV6-5; D: -; CDR3: CASSYARVNTGELFF; DNA: TGTGCCAGCAGTTACGCTAGGGTCAACACCGGGGAGCTGTTTTTT
size: -; J: TRBJ2-5; V: TRBV27; D: -; CDR3: CASRDGVWGQETQYF; DNA: TGTGCCAGCAGAGATGGCGTGTGGGGACAAGAGACCCAGTACTTC
size: -; J: TRBJ2-3; V: TRBV20-1; D: TRBD2; CDR3: CSARVKLAGEADTQYF; DNA: TGCAGTGCTAGAGTAAAGCTAGCGGGGGAGGCAGATACGCAGTATTTT
size: -; J: TRBJ2-5; V: TRBV7-2; D: TRBD2; CDR3: CAGSLGPLAGGQETQYF; DNA: TGTGCCGGCAGCTTAGGTCCGCTAGCGGGGGGCCAAGAGACCCAGTACTTC
size: -; J: TRBJ1-1; V: TRBV5-1; D: -; CDR3: CASSRAGPPEGEAFF; DNA: TGCGCCAGCAGCCGAGCAGGACCCCCCGAGGGTGAAGCTTTCTTT
size: -; J: TRBJ2-5; V: TRBV11-2; D: -; CDR3: CASSPDRLDQETQYF; DNA: TGTGCCAGCAGCCCAGACAGGTTAGACCAAGAGACCCAGTACTTC
size: few; J: TRBJ1-4; V: TRBV4-3; D: -; CDR3: CASSQVGTNEKLFF; DNA: TGCGCCAGCAGCCAAGTAGGGACAAATGAAAAACTGTTTTTT
size: -; J: TRBJ2-5; V: TRBV25-1; D: -; CDR3: CASSEGLLGAETQYF; DNA: TGTGCCAGCAGTGAGGGTCTTTTGGGGGCAGAGACCCAGTACTTC
size: -; J: TRBJ1-1; V: TRBV20-1; D: -; CDR3: CSAVPGTIAFF; DNA: TGCAGTGCTGTCCCCGGGACAATAGCTTTCTTT
size: -; J: TRBJ1-6; V: TRBV12-3/TRBV12-4; D: -; CDR3: CASSLRIGDSYNSPLHF; DNA: TGTGCCAGCAGTTTACGTATCGGGGACTCCTATAATTCACCCCTCCACTTT
size: -; J: TRBJ2-4; V: TRBV6-2/TRBV6-3; D: -; CDR3: CASSEAKNIQYF; DNA: TGTGCCAGCAGTGAAGCCAAAAACATTCAGTACTTC
size: -; J: TRBJ2-2; V: TRBV10-2; D: -; CDR3: CASSESSSRELFF; DNA: TGCGCCAGCAGTGAGTCGAGTAGCCGGGAGCTGTTTTTT
size: -; J: TRBJ1-2; V: TRBV28; D: TRBD1; CDR3: CASSLPPGQGRYGYTF; DNA: TGTGCCAGCAGTTTGCCACCGGGACAGGGAAGGTATGGCTACACCTTC
size: few; J: TRBJ1-2; V: TRBV9; D: TRBD1; CDR3: CASSVDSGSLRTGHSYGYTF; DNA: TGTGCCAGCAGCGTAGATTCAGGGAGTTTACGGACAGGACATAGCTATGGCTACACCTTC
size: -; J: TRBJ2-7; V: TRBV12-3/TRBV12-4; D: -; CDR3: CASSSRELLYEQYF; DNA: TGTGCCAGCAGTTCCAGGGAACTCCTCTACGAGCAGTACTTC
size: once; J: TRBJ2-1; V: TRBV7-9; D: -; CDR3: CASSAGSYTEQFF; DNA: TGTGCCAGCAGCGCAGGTTCCTACACTGAGCAGTTCTTC
size: -; J: TRBJ1-6; V: TRBV2; D: -; CDR3: CASSEEGQNSPLHF; DNA: TGTGCCAGCAGTGAAGAGGGACAAAATTCACCCCTCCACTTT
size: -; J: TRBJ2-3; V: TRBV20-1; D: -; CDR3: CSASAPRYTDTQYF; DNA: TGCAGTGCTTCGGCCCCTCGTTACACAGATACGCAGTATTTT
size: -; J: TRBJ2-1; V: TRBV20-1; D: -; CDR3: CSATGLTSPSSYNEQFF; DNA: TGCAGTGCTACGGGACTCACTAGCCCGAGCTCCTACAATGAGCAGTTCTTC
size: -; J: TRBJ1-1; V: TRBV20-1; D: -; CDR3: CSATPNTEAFF; DNA: TGCAGTGCTACTCCGAACACTGAAGCTTTCTTT
size: few; J: TRBJ2-3; V: TRBV6-1; D: -; CDR3: CASSVRVSKTDTQYF; DNA: TGTGCCAGCAGTGTCAGGGTCTCAAAAACAGATACGCAGTATTTT
size: few; J: TRBJ1-2; V: TRBV4-1; D: TRBD1; CDR3: CASSQDLGNRGYGYTF; DNA: TGCGCCAGCAGCCAAGATCTAGGGAACAGGGGTTATGGCTACACCTTC
size: -; J: TRBJ1-6; V: TRBV7-2; D: -; CDR3: CASSLGNSNSPLHF; DNA: TGTGCCAGCAGCTTAGGGAATAGTAATTCACCCCTCCACTTT
size: once; J: TRBJ1-2; V: TRBV9; D: TRBD1; CDR3: CASSVGTGTHLNYGYTF; DNA: TGTGCCAGCAGCGTGGGGACAGGGACTCACCTTAACTATGGCTACACCTTC
size: -; J: TRBJ1-4; V: TRBV3-1; D: -; CDR3: CASSQDPSRVSEKLFF; DNA: TGTGCCAGCAGCCAAGATCCGAGCCGAGTATCGGAAAAACTGTTTTTT
size: few; J: TRBJ2-1; V: TRBV7-2; D: -; CDR3: CASSFRQGGLFF; DNA: TGTGCCAGCAGCTTCCGACAGGGAGGTCTGTTCTTC
size: -; J: TRBJ1-2; V: TRBV25-1; D: -; CDR3: CASSEQQGNYGYTF; DNA: TGTGCCAGCAGTGAACAACAGGGCAACTATGGCTACACCTTC